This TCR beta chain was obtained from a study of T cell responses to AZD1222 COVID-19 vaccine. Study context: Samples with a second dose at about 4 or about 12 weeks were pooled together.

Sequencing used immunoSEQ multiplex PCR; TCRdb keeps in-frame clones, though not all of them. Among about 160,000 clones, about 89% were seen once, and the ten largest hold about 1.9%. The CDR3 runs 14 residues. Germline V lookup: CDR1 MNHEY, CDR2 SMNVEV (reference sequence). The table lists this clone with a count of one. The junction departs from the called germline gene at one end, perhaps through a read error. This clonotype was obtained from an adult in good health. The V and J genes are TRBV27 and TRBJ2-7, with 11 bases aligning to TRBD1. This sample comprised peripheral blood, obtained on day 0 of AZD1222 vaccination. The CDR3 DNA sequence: TGTGCCAGCAGGGGACCGGGACAGGGGGGACCCAGAGAGTTC. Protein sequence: CASRGPGQGGPREF.